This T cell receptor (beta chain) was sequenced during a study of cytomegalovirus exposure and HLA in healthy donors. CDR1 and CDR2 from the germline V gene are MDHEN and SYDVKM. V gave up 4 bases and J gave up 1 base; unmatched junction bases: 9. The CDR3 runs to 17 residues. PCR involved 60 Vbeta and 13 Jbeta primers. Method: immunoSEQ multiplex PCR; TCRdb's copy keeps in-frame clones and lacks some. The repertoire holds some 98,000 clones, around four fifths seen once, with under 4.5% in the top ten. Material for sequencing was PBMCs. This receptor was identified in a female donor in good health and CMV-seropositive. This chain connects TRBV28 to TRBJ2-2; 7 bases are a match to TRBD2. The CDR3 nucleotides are TGTGCCAGCAGTTGGGGGATGACTAGCCGGAACACCGGGGAGCTGTTTTTT. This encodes CASSWGMTSRNTGELFF. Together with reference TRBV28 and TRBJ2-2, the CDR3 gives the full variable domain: DVKVTQSSRYLVKRTGEKVFLECVQDMDHENMFWYRQDPGLGLRLIYFSYDVKMKEKGDIPEGYSVSREKKERFSLILESASTNQTSMYLCASSWGMTSRNTGELFFGEGSRLTVL.